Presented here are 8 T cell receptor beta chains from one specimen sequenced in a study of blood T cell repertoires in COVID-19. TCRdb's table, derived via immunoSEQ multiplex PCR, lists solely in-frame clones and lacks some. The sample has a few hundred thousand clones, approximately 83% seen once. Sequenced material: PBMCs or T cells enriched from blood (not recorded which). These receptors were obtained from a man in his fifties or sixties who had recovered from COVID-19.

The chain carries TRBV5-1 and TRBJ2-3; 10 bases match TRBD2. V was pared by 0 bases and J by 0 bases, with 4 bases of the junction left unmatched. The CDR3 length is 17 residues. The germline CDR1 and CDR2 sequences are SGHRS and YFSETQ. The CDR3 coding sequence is TGCGCCAGCAGCTTGGCCATGACTAGCGGGAGCACAGATACGCAGTATTTT. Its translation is CASSLAMTSGSTDTQYF.

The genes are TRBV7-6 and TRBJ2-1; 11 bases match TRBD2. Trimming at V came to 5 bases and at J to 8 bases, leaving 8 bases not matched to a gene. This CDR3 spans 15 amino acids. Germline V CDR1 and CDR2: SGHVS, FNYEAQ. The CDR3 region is CASSLLAGGSYEQFF. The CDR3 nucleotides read TGTGCCAGCAGCCTCCTAGCGGGAGGTAGCTATGAGCAGTTCTTC.

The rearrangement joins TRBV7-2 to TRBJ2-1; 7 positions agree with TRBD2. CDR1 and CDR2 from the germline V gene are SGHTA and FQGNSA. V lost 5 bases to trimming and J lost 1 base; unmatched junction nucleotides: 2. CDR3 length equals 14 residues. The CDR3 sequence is CASSLRESYNEQFF. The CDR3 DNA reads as TGTGCCAGCAGCCTGCGGGAGTCCTACAATGAGCAGTTCTTC.

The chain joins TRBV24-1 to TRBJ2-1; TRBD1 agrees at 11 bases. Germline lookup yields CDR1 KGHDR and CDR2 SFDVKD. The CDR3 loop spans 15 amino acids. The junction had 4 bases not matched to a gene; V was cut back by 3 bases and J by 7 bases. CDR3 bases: TGTGCCACCAGTGATCCCGGGACAGGGGGTAATGAGCAGTTCTTC. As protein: CATSDPGTGGNEQFF.

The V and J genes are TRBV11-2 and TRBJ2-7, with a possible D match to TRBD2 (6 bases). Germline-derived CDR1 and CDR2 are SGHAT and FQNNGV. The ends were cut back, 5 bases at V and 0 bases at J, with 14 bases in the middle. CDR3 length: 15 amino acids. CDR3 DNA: TGTGCCAGCAGCCCGTGGGGGGATAGCTCCTACGAGCAGTACTTC. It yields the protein CASSPWGDSSYEQYF.

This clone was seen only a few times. CDR3 sequence (DNA): TGTGCCATCAGGTCGGGACAGTCCTACGAGCAGTACTTC. Encoded protein: CAIRSGQSYEQYF. This rearrangement joins TRBV10-3 to TRBJ2-7, with 7 positions matching TRBD1. The V and J ends lost 6 bases and 1 base, in that order; junction bases with no gene match: 3. CDR3 length equals 13 residues. Germline-derived CDR1 and CDR2 are ENHRY and SYGVKD.

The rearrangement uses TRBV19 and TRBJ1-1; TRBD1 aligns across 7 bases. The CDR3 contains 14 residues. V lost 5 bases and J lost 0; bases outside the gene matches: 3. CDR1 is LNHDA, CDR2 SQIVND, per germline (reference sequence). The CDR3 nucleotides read TGTGCCAGTAGTCCACAGGGGATGAACACTGAAGCTTTCTTT. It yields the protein CASSPQGMNTEAFF.

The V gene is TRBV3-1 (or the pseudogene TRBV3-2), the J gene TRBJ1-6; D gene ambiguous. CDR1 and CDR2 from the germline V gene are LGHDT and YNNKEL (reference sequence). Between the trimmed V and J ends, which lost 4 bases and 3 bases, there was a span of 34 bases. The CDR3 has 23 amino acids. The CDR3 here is CASSLLGPPDKSIKGNYNSPLHF. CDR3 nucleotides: TGTGCCAGCAGCCTATTGGGCCCCCCAGACAAATCAATTAAAGGTAACTATAATTCACCCCTCCACTTT.